The 23 T cell receptor beta chains below were found in one sample sequenced in a study of T cell repertoires in cytomegalovirus infection. Their specific antigens are unknown. Via MiXCR, TCRdb re-called the reads, giving one row per CDR3 protein. There are hundreds of thousands of distinct CDR3 sequences in the sample; 30% to 40% occur only once, and 15% to 20% lies in the top ten. The sequenced sample was cultured PBMCs, obtained from culture after CMV antigen stimulation. The receptors were gathered from a human donor in good health (CMV status not recorded). Some clones in this sample may be carry-over from other donors' samples.

This clonotype was seen ten or more times. The genes are TRBV7-2 and TRBJ2-1, with TRBD2 matching over 7 bases. V gave up 1 base and J gave up 3 bases; unmatched junction bases: 9. Germline V CDR1 and CDR2: SGHTA, FQGNSA. The CDR3 length is 17 residues. As DNA, the CDR3 is TGTGCCAGCAGCTTAGGACTAAGCGGGACCTACTACAATGAGCAGTTCTTC. It is translated as CASSLGLSGTYYNEQFF.

The chain recombines TRBV7-2 with TRBJ1-5; no definite D call. The V end lost 2 bases, the J end lost 0 bases, and 11 bases lay between the germline ends. CDR1 is SGHTA, CDR2 FQGNSA, per germline. The CDR3 runs to 16 residues. The CDR3 DNA follows: TGTGCCAGCAGCTTAAATCGGGTTGGTAGCAATCAGCCCCAGCATTTT. As protein: CASSLNRVGSNQPQHF.

The chain combines TRBV4-1 with TRBJ2-3; D is tentatively TRBD1 or TRBD2 (5 bases each). Germline-derived CDR1 and CDR2 are MGHRA and YSYEKL. This CDR3 has 15 amino acids. V was pared by 8 bases and J by 3 bases, with 18 bases between. The CDR3 protein is CASRNRDGATDTQYF. CDR3 DNA sequence: TGCGCCAGCCGAAACCGGGACGGAGCTACAGATACGCAGTATTTT.

V and J are TRBV20-1 and TRBJ2-5, with 8 positions matching TRBD2. Germline lookup yields CDR1 DFQATT and CDR2 SNEGSKA (reference sequence). The V and J ends lost 0 bases and 5 bases, in that order; junction bases with no gene match: 11. The CDR3 consists of 16 residues. CDR3 nucleotides: TGCAGTGCTAGAGATCGTCGGGAGGGGTACTGGGAGACCCAGTACTTC. This codes for CSARDRREGYWETQYF.

The rearrangement joins TRBV7-9 to TRBJ1-6; 7 nucleotides align to TRBD1. Germline values: CDR1 SEHNR, CDR2 FQNEAQ (reference sequence). This CDR3 has 16 amino acids. The ends lost 5 bases at V and 10 bases at J; junction bases unmatched: 14. CDR3 nucleotides: TGTGCCAGCAGCCCCACAAAGACAGGGTCCGGCTCACCCCTCCACTTT. Protein sequence: CASSPTKTGSGSPLHF.

This clonotype showed up many times. V and J are TRBV12-3 or TRBV12-4 and TRBJ1-4, with unresolved D. The CDR3 runs 14 residues. The V end lost 3 bases, the J end lost 4 bases, and 9 bases lay between the germline ends. CDR3 nucleotides: TGTGCCAGCAGTTTCGGACGGGATAATGAAAAACTGTTTTTT. This sequence encodes CASSFGRDNEKLFF.

V is TRBV20-1 and J is TRBJ2-7; D perhaps matches TRBD1 (5 bases). The CDR3 is 15 residues long. Germline lookup yields CDR1 DFQATT and CDR2 SNEGSKA (reference sequence). V lost 2 bases and J lost 1, with 15 bases in between. CDR3 sequence: CSARQRGRPSYEQYF. DNA for the CDR3: TGCAGTGCTAGACAAAGGGGCAGGCCATCCTACGAGCAGTACTTC.

The V gene is TRBV6-6, the J gene TRBJ2-2; a weak D match, TRBD1 (8 bases). The CDR3 covers 16 residues. Germline V gives CDR1 MNHNY, CDR2 SVGAGI (reference sequence). Trimming removed 5 bases at V and 6 bases at J, with 19 bases between. The CDR3 sequence is CASSPYRTGRAGELFF. CDR3 DNA sequence: TGTGCCAGCAGTCCCTACCGGACAGGGAGGGCCGGGGAGCTGTTTTTT.

The rearrangement uses TRBV4-3 and TRBJ2-5; possible D gene TRBD1, 5 bases. This CDR3 is built from 16 residues. V was cut by 4 bases and J by 1 base, with 16 bases left in between. Germline V gene data show CDR1 as LGHNA and CDR2 as YSLEER. As DNA, the CDR3 is TGCGCCAGCAGCCGGCGCTGGGGCAGCGTCCAAGAGACCCAGTACTTC. Translation: CASSRRWGSVQETQYF.

The gene calls are TRBV19 and TRBJ2-1; 8 nucleotides line up with TRBD2. CDR3 length: 15 residues. CDR1 is LNHDA and CDR2 is SQIVND in the germline V gene (reference sequence). After removal of 7 bases from V and 3 bases from J, the junction contained 8 bases not matched to a gene. The CDR3 DNA reads as TGTGCCAGTACCCCGCTCGGGGGGGACTACAATGAGCAGTTCTTC. Translating gives CASTPLGGDYNEQFF.

This clonotype was picked up a small number of times. The V call is TRBV20-1, the J call TRBJ2-5, with 13 bases that match TRBD2. Per germline, CDR1 DFQATT and CDR2 SNEGSKA (reference sequence). J was trimmed by 5 bases and V by 7 bases; bases with no gene match: 7. The CDR3 totals 14 residues. The CDR3: CSGTSGSRLETQYF. The CDR3 nucleotides read TGCAGTGGGACTAGCGGGAGCAGGTTGGAGACCCAGTACTTC.

This chain links TRBV7-6 with TRBJ2-5; D is perhaps TRBD1 (6 bases). The CDR3 spans 13 residues. The germline gives CDR1 SGHVS, CDR2 FNYEAQ. Trimming pared 5 bases from V and 5 bases from J, leaving 12 bases between. The CDR3 nucleotides are TGTGCCAGCAGCGCCAGGGGCGGGGAGACCCAGTACTTC. Protein product: CASSARGGETQYF.

V gene TRBV6-1 combines with J gene TRBJ2-1; D ambiguous. The CDR3 spans 17 residues. V gave up 5 bases and J gave up 4 bases, with 21 bases separating them. CDR1 is MNHNS and CDR2 is SASEGT in the germline V gene. The CDR3 coding sequence is TGTGCCAGCAGTCCACCACGAGGTAGCCCGAATTACAATGAGCAGTTCTTC. Translated, it gives CASSPPRGSPNYNEQFF.

This chain links TRBV7-2 with TRBJ2-7; 11 bases are a match to TRBD1. CDR3 length: 15 residues. V shed 3 bases and J 3 bases; nucleotides not matched to a gene: 4. The germline V gene encodes CDR1 SGHTA and CDR2 FQGNSA. The CDR3 nucleotides read TGTGCCAGCAGCTTCGGGACAGGGGGATACTACGAGCAGTACTTC. It yields the protein CASSFGTGGYYEQYF. The variable domain in full, with the rest retrieved from reference TRBV7-2 and TRBJ2-7, is GAGVSQSPSNKVTEKGKDVELRCDPISGHTALYWYRQSLGQGLEFLIYFQGNSAPDKSGLPSDRFSAERTGGSVSTLTIQRTQQEDSAVYLCASSFGTGGYYEQYFGPGTRLTVT.

The V and J genes are TRBV7-9 and TRBJ1-1; D possibly corresponds to TRBD1 (6 bases). V was shortened by 6 bases and J by 8 bases, with 10 bases between the two germline ends. The length of the CDR3 is 11 residues. CDR1 SEHNR and CDR2 FQNEAQ come from the germline V gene (reference sequence). Here the CDR3 reads CASRNGQEAFF. As DNA, the CDR3 is TGTGCCAGCAGGAACGGACAGGAAGCTTTCTTT.

This clonotype appeared a single time. The V gene is TRBV5-1, the J gene TRBJ2-2; tentative D call: TRBD1 (5 bases). The germline V gene has CDR1 SGHRS and CDR2 YFSETQ. V was cut by 4 bases and J by 9 bases, with 13 bases left in between. The CDR3 sequence is 13 residues long. CDR3 sequence reads: CASSRQTDRELFF. DNA of the CDR3: TGCGCCAGCAGCCGCCAGACAGACCGGGAGCTGTTTTTT.

This clonotype was detected once. This chain uses TRBV11-2 with TRBJ2-5; maybe TRBD1 (6 bases). This CDR3 contains 14 residues. Germline-derived CDR1 and CDR2 are SGHAT and FQNNGV. With 6 bases removed from V and 6 bases from J, the gap between germline ends came to 17 bases. CDR3 DNA sequence: TGTGCCAGCAGATTACAACGCAGGGGAAAGACCCAGTACTTC. Its protein product is CASRLQRRGKTQYF.

This chain joins TRBV7-2 and TRBJ2-5; D ambiguous. The CDR3 is 14 amino acids. The V end was cut by 2 bases, the J end by 1 base, with 8 bases between. Germline CDR1 and CDR2: SGHTA and FQGNSA. CDR3 in DNA: TGTGCCAGCAGCTTATTATGGAGCCAAGAGACCCAGTACTTC. It translates to CASSLLWSQETQYF.

At least ten counts were recorded for this clonotype. The CDR3: CASSLALAGADEQFF. In nucleotides, the CDR3 is TGTGCCAGCAGCTTAGCACTAGCGGGAGCGGATGAGCAGTTCTTC. The chain is built from TRBV7-6 and TRBJ2-1; TRBD2 matches at 11 bases. Germline V CDR1 and CDR2: SGHVS, FNYEAQ. J gave up 8 bases and V 0 bases, and 3 bases lay outside the gene matches. The CDR3 is made up of 15 amino acids.

This chain joins TRBV5-4 and TRBJ2-3; tentative D call: TRBD2 (5 bases). The CDR3 extends over 15 amino acids. The germline CDR1 and CDR2 sequences are SGHNT and YYREEE (reference sequence). V shed 1 base and J shed 0 bases, with 9 bases lying between them. DNA of the CDR3: TGTGCCAGCAGCTTGAGTTGGGAGAGCACAGATACGCAGTATTTT. This gives the protein CASSLSWESTDTQYF.

This chain joins TRBV7-9 and TRBJ2-3; D is perhaps TRBD2 (6 bases). Between the trimmed V and J ends, which lost 2 bases and 6 bases, there was a span of 15 bases. Germline V gives CDR1 SEHNR, CDR2 FQNEAQ (reference sequence). The CDR3 runs to 15 residues. The CDR3 bases are TGTGCCAGCAGCTTACCAGGAGGGGTTGGGGATACGCAGTATTTT. Protein product: CASSLPGGVGDTQYF.

This rearrangement joins TRBV29-1 to TRBJ2-5; the D gene could be TRBD1 or TRBD2 (6 bases each). The V and J ends lost 5 bases and 5 bases respectively, with 12 bases between them. Germline V CDR1 and CDR2: SQVTM, ANQGSEA. The CDR3 covers 12 residues. This CDR3 reads CSVTEGGETQYF. CDR3 sequence (DNA): TGCAGCGTTACCGAAGGGGGGGAGACCCAGTACTTC.

This clonotype occurred a few times. The chain joins TRBV20-1 to TRBJ2-3; D is unresolved. Germline-derived CDR1 and CDR2 are DFQATT and SNEGSKA (reference sequence). V lost 1 base and J 2 bases, leaving 10 bases between the germline ends. This CDR3 is built from 14 residues. The CDR3 DNA follows: TGCAGTGCTAGAGTGGGCTCAGTCACAGATACGCAGTATTTT. As protein: CSARVGSVTDTQYF.